This T cell receptor beta chain comes out of a study of blood T cell repertoires in COVID-19. About the research overall: The origin of the acute and convalescent COVID-19 samples was the United States, Italy and Spain. T cells, B-cell-depleted T cells, or PBMCs supplied cDNA or gDNA.

Germline lookup yields CDR1 SEHNR and CDR2 FQNEAQ (reference sequence). With 5 bases clipped from V and 2 bases from J, the junction kept 5 bases outside the gene matches. The CDR3 totals 14 residues. Using immunoSEQ multiplex PCR, the repertoire was profiled, and TCRdb retains in-frame clones only, with some absent. The sample lists 200,000 or so clones; over 70% were seen once. The sequenced sample consisted of peripheral blood. The chain carries TRBV7-9 and TRBJ2-5; 7 positions match TRBD1. The source is a man between 60 and 70 years old with active or convalescent COVID-19. The CDR3 bases are TGTGCCAGCAGCCTACTGGACAGGCAAGAGACCCAGTACTTC. It specifies CASSLLDRQETQYF.